Sequencing of this TCR beta chain was carried out in a study of T cells in Graves' hyperthyroidism and ophthalmopathy. The wider study: Sampling of peripheral blood happened at initial diagnosis, prior to any treatment.

Points from the study as a whole: The blood repertoire included most of the expanded thyroid clonotypes above 0.001. Researchers report that a 13 V-J model separated ophthalmopathy from stable hyperthyroidism.

Germline-derived CDR1 and CDR2 are MNHEY and SMNVEV (reference sequence). The trim removed 4 bases at V and 10 bases at J, leaving 14 bases unmatched. The CDR3 has 15 residues. Diagnostic decisions used clinical symptoms, serum thyroxine and TRAb, thyroid ultrasound and orbital computed tomography. TCR beta CDR3 regions were amplified from RNA transcripts. The TCR CDR3 was amplified in a first-round RT-PCR using the HTBI primer set. TCRdb itself ran the multiplex PCR reads through MiXCR, one entry per CDR3 protein. The table shows about 270,000 distinct CDR3 sequences, with around 20% occurring only once. There are a few counts of this clonotype. What it recognizes is unknown.

The specimen sequenced was blood. The chain uses TRBV27 and TRBJ2-7; TRBD2 matches 9 bases. The receptor was isolated from a man between 25 and 39 years old with Graves' ophthalmopathy. The DNA of the CDR3 is TGTGCCAGCAGTTCACATAGCGGGAGCTCCCAGGCCCAGTACTTC. Its protein is CASSSHSGSSQAQYF.